This T cell receptor (beta chain) was sequenced in a study of blood T cell repertoires in COVID-19. V shed 4 bases, J shed 1 base, and the junction held 9 bases outside the gene matches. Germline-derived CDR1 and CDR2 are SGHRS and YFSETQ. CDR3 length equals 16 residues. The repertoire was sequenced with immunoSEQ multiplex PCR; TCRdb's copy has only in-frame clones and lacks some. The sample yields over 200,000 clones, approximately 83% seen once. The sequencing sample was made of PBMCs or T cells enriched from blood (not recorded which). This receptor was obtained from a woman aged 45-59 years who had recovered from COVID-19. The chain is built from TRBV5-1 and TRBJ2-5, with 8 bases that match TRBD2. CDR3 sequence reads: CASSPGGRSSQETQYF. The CDR3 DNA reads TGCGCCAGCAGCCCGGGAGGGCGGAGCTCCCAAGAGACCCAGTACTTC. Using reference TRBV5-1 and TRBJ2-5 for the parts outside the CDR3, the full variable domain is KAGVTQTPRYLIKTRGQQVTLSCSPISGHRSVSWYQQTPGQGLQFLFEYFSETQRNKGNFPGRFSGRQFSNSRSEMNVSTLELGDSALYLCASSPGGRSSQETQYFGPGTRLLVL.